This TCR beta chain was recovered during a study of Ad26.COV2.S vaccination and SARS-CoV-2 variants. CDR3 length: 12 amino acids. V was cut by 7 bases and J by 4 bases, with 10 bases left in between. CDR1 and CDR2 (germline): MDHEN, SYDVKM. Treatment of the sample: 19 received Ad26.COV2.S at low or high dose, single or two shots; about 5 received placebo; per-sample allocation not given. On day 63 after the first injection, vaccine and placebo recipients gave samples. Vaccine was an Ad26 vector expressing Wuhan-strain SARS-CoV-2 spike. Profiling relied on immunoSEQ multiplex PCR, and the TCRdb table lists in-frame clones only, not all of them. The table has 510,000 or so clones, roughly nine tenths seen once. Study results and caveats: After vaccination, reports described spike-specific CD8+ and CD4+ T cell responses as showing substantial breadth.

About this clone itself: Its specificity is not known. The same CDR3 also results from other DNA sequences found in this sample.

The specimen comprised peripheral blood, sampled in a trial of Ad26.COV2.S vaccine versus placebo. The origin of this receptor is a person between 18 and 65 years old who received the Ad26.COV2.S COVID-19 vaccine or a placebo. This chain joins TRBV28 and TRBJ1-1; no reliable D call. The DNA for the CDR3 is TGTGCCAGCACGGATAGGGTCACTGAAGCTTTCTTT. The encoded protein is CASTDRVTEAFF.